The rows below give T cell receptor beta chains drawn from one sample of a study of blood T cell repertoires in COVID-19. Data came from immunoSEQ multiplex PCR; TCRdb stores just in-frame clones and leaves some out. This table has hundreds of thousands of clones, around 86% appearing once. The sample consisted of peripheral blood. These receptors all come from a woman in her forties who had recovered from COVID-19. CDR3s include the opening cysteine and the closing phenylalanine or tryptophan. D genes are given only for firm matches. Clone size is shown for a subset of rows, as once, few, many or a class of expanded clone.

J gene,D gene,clone size,V gene,CDR3 DNA,CDR3 protein
TRBJ2-3,.,once,TRBV7-3,TGTGCCAGCAGCTTAGTCCAGGCCACAGATACGCAGTATTTT,CASSLVQATDTQYF
TRBJ1-5,TRBD1,.,TRBV18,TGTGCCAGCTCACCTAGGACAGGGGAAGAGCCCCAGCATTTT,CASSPRTGEEPQHF
TRBJ1-1,TRBD1,.,TRBV29-1,TGCAGCGTTGAAGATGACAGGGAGAACACTGAAGCTTTCTTT,CSVEDDRENTEAFF
TRBJ2-6,TRBD2,.,TRBV5-3,TGTGCCAGAAGCGGGCGGACTAGCGGGCGCTCTGGGGCCAACGTCCTGACTTTC,CARSGRTSGRSGANVLTF
TRBJ2-7,TRBD2,.,TRBV11-2,TGTGCCAGCTCCGGGGGGTGGGAGCAGTACTTC,CASSGGWEQYF
TRBJ1-1,.,.,TRBV13,TGTGCCAGCACCCCGGAAGGGGGCACTGAAGCTTTCTTT,CASTPEGGTEAFF
TRBJ1-1,.,.,TRBV6-5,TGTGCCAGCAGTTACCTAATAAACACTGAAGCTTTCTTT,CASSYLINTEAFF
TRBJ2-2,.,.,TRBV5-1,TGCGCCAGCTGTAGAGAGGACACGGCGAACACCGGGGAGCTGTTTTTT,CASCREDTANTGELFF
TRBJ1-2,.,.,TRBV5-1,TGCGCCAGCAGCGTAACGACCGTGGGGCACTATGGCTACACCTTC,CASSVTTVGHYGYTF
TRBJ2-1,TRBD2,.,TRBV5-5,TGTGCCAGCAGCCTTGTCCGGGGAGGGGTGGGTGGCAATGAGCAGTTCTTC,CASSLVRGGVGGNEQFF
TRBJ1-6,.,.,TRBV6-1,TGTGCCAGCACCTTGGACAGATGGAATTCACCCCTCCACTTT,CASTLDRWNSPLHF
TRBJ2-1,TRBD1,.,TRBV15,TGTGCCACCAGCCGGCCGGGACAGGGGTCGAATGAGCAGTTCTTC,CATSRPGQGSNEQFF
TRBJ2-7,.,.,TRBV19,TGTGCCAGTGGCCCGAGCGGGCAGTACTTC,CASGPSGQYF